This T cell receptor (beta chain) derives from a study of cytomegalovirus exposure and HLA in healthy donors. General observations from the study: The listing of some 170 TCR beta chains classed them as cytomegalovirus-associated.

V shed 3 bases and J 7 bases; nucleotides not matched to a gene: 11. Germline CDR1 MNHEY, CDR2 SMNVEV (reference sequence). The CDR3 runs to 17 residues. Notes on this clone: Its antigen is currently unknown.

Among the 110 or so subjects of the validation cohort, separate from the 666-subject first cohort, were the donors. TCRdb's copy holds only in-frame clones and misses some; the assay was immunoSEQ multiplex PCR. Altogether roughly 100,000 clones are present, roughly 86% being singletons, with the ten largest covering over 3%. The clonotype was recovered from a woman between 18 and 29 years old in good health and CMV-seropositive. V gene TRBV27 combines with J gene TRBJ1-6; 8 positions match TRBD1. Sequencing was carried out using PBMCs. The CDR3 DNA reads TGTGCCAGCAGTTTCCCCAGGGGGCGAGGGTCCAATTCACCCCTCCACTTT. This gives the protein CASSFPRGRGSNSPLHF.